These 22 T cell receptor beta chains share one sample of origin, sequenced in a study of T-cell reconstitution after alpha-beta-depleted transplantation in children. The library targeted TCRbeta and was prepared with unique molecular identifiers. MiXCR was run by TCRdb on the PCR reads, yielding one entry per CDR3 protein. The sample holds 150,000 to 250,000 distinct CDR3 sequences, roughly 14% seen once. The sequencing used PBMCs from the stem cell graft donor, collected from the stem cell graft. Receptors were obtained from a human donor who donated a stem cell graft to a child with acute lymphoblastic leukemia.

This clonotype occurred many times. This chain links TRBV12-3 or TRBV12-4 with TRBJ1-1, with D maybe TRBD1 (6 bases). V lost 5 bases, J lost 5 bases, and 12 bases lay in between. The CDR3 runs 13 residues. The CDR3 sequence is CASSLRGRTEAFF. The CDR3 bases are TGTGCCAGCAGTCTGAGGGGGAGGACTGAAGCTTTCTTT.

This clonotype was found many times. The chain has TRBV25-1 and TRBJ2-1, with D possibly TRBD2 on 6 matching bases. Germline CDR1 MGHDK, CDR2 SYGVNS. Trimming cost V 2 bases and J 2 bases, with 16 bases left between them. The CDR3 runs 17 residues. DNA for the CDR3: TGTGCCAGCAGTGAACCCTCGGGCGGGGTGCCCTACAATGAGCAGTTCTTC. Encoded protein: CASSEPSGGVPYNEQFF.

A remark on this clonotype: It may be a read error: a sequence one base away is much more abundant. The chain is built from TRBV5-1 and TRBJ2-7; D is possibly TRBD2 (5 bases). Germline lookup yields CDR1 SGHRS and CDR2 YFSETQ. This CDR3 spans 14 amino acids. CDR3 loop: CASSSGSDSHEQYF. The CDR3 DNA follows: TGCGCCAGCAGCTCGGGGAGCGACTCCCACGAGCAGTACTTC. The full variable domain, in which reference TRBV5-1 and TRBJ2-7 provide the parts outside the CDR3, is KAGVTQTPRYLIKTRGQQVTLSCSPISGHRSVSWYQQTPGQGLQFLFEYFSETQRNKGNFPGRFSGRQFSNSRSEMNVSTLELGDSALYLCASSSGSDSHEQYFGPGTRLTVT.

This clonotype has more than one count but fewer than ten. The chain has TRBV19 and TRBJ1-2; 7 bases line up with TRBD1. This CDR3 region has 15 residues. Looked up from germline, CDR1 is LNHDA and CDR2 is SQIVND (reference sequence). V was clipped by 10 bases and J by 4 bases; unmatched bases: 15. The CDR3 spells CATLQLGTESYGYTF. In nucleotides, the CDR3 is TGTGCCACCCTACAACTGGGGACAGAATCCTATGGCTACACCTTC.

This clonotype showed up many times. The gene calls are TRBV6-1 and TRBJ1-2; no definite D call. V was cut by 3 bases and J by 2 bases, with 10 bases left in between. This CDR3 has 14 residues. The V gene's germline CDR1 is MNHNS and CDR2 SASEGT. The CDR3 here is CASSETRENYGYTF. The CDR3, as DNA: TGTGCCAGCAGTGAGACCAGAGAAAACTATGGCTACACCTTC.

This clonotype was picked up many times. The chain joins TRBV5-4 to TRBJ2-1; tentatively, D is TRBD1 or TRBD2 (6 bases each). From germline, CDR1 is SGHNT and CDR2 YYREEE (reference sequence). Between the trimmed V and J ends, which lost 5 bases and 9 bases, there was a span of 9 bases. The CDR3 sequence is 11 residues long. The DNA for the CDR3 is TGTGCCAGCAGACAGGGAGGTGAGCAGTTCTTC. Translating gives CASRQGGEQFF. Looking up the rest from reference TRBV5-4 and TRBJ2-1 gives the full variable domain: ETGVTQSPTHLIKTRGQQVTLRCSSQSGHNTVSWYQQALGQGPQFIFQYYREEENGRGNFPPRFSGLQFPNYSSELNVNALELDDSALYLCASRQGGEQFFGPGTRLTVL.

In its sample, this clonotype was seen many times. J is TRBJ2-2 and V is TRBV5-5; maybe TRBD2 (5 bases). V shed 2 bases and J shed 4 bases, with 15 bases lying between them. CDR1 and CDR2 (germline): SGHKS, YYEKEE (reference sequence). This CDR3 contains 16 residues. The CDR3 nucleotides read TGTGCCAGCAGCTTTCCTCCGGGATCCCGCACCGGGGAGCTGTTTTTT. Translation gives CASSFPPGSRTGELFF.

This clonotype has a handful of counts. The genes are TRBV12-3 or TRBV12-4 and TRBJ2-7; D is unresolved. CDR3 length equals 11 residues. Deletions cut 2 bases from V and 6 bases from J, with 5 bases between. This CDR3 is CASSLLSEQYF. The CDR3, as DNA: TGTGCCAGCAGTTTACTGAGCGAGCAGTACTTC.

This chain uses TRBV12-3 or TRBV12-4 with TRBJ2-2; 8 bases are a match to TRBD2. The ends lost 6 bases at V and 1 base at J; junction bases unmatched: 4. The CDR3 loop spans 15 amino acids. The CDR3 spells CASSPSGLNTGELFF. The CDR3 DNA reads TGTGCCAGCAGCCCTAGCGGGCTGAACACCGGGGAGCTGTTTTTT.

In this sample, this clonotype turned up a few times. V usage is TRBV19 and J usage is TRBJ2-2, with 8 bases lining up with TRBD2. CDR1 is LNHDA, CDR2 SQIVND, per germline (reference sequence). This CDR3 has 15 amino acids. The trim removed 7 bases at V and 2 bases at J, leaving 6 bases unmatched. DNA of the CDR3: TGTGCCAGTATCTCGACTAGCGCAAACACCGGGGAGCTGTTTTTT. Its translation: CASISTSANTGELFF.

This clonotype was found many times. This sequence joins TRBV12-3 or TRBV12-4 and TRBJ2-5, with D possibly being TRBD2 (7 bases). This CDR3 comprises 14 residues. Trimming took off 6 bases at V and 3 bases at J, with 14 bases between the two ends. Here the CDR3 DNA reads TGTGCCAGCAGCCCACGGGGGGCTGAAGAGACCCAGTACTTC. This encodes CASSPRGAEETQYF.

This clonotype was seen more than once but under ten times. The CDR3 sequence: CATSDRDRGAGPGELFF. The CDR3 nucleotides are TGTGCCACCAGTGATAGGGACAGGGGGGCAGGTCCTGGGGAGCTGTTTTTT. The chain uses TRBV24-1 and TRBJ2-2; TRBD1 agrees at 11 bases. The CDR3 spans 17 residues. After removal of 3 bases from V and 8 bases from J, the junction contained 10 bases not matched to a gene. Germline CDR1 KGHDR, CDR2 SFDVKD.

With regard to this clonotype: A much larger clone is a single base away; this may be a read error. This chain connects TRBV6-4 to TRBJ2-2; the D gene is possibly TRBD2 (5 bases). Germline V CDR1 and CDR2: MRHNA, SNTAGT. This CDR3 spans 15 amino acids. In DNA form, the CDR3 reads TGTGCCAGCAGACAGACATCTACGAACACCGGGGAGCTGTATTTT. Protein sequence: CASRQTSTNTGELYF.

In regard to this clonotype: A much larger clone is a single base away; this may be a read error. The chain has TRBV6-5 and TRBJ2-1; no clear D gene. Germline CDR1 and CDR2: MNHEY and SVGAGI. The CDR3 has 14 residues. The CDR3 coding sequence is TGTGCCAACAGTTCACTAAGGGCCGTCAATGAGCAGTTCTTC. This translates into CANSSLRAVNEQFF.

The chain is built from TRBV18 and TRBJ1-2; the D is unclear. Germline V gives CDR1 KGHSH, CDR2 LQKENI. Trimming took 2 bases from V and 4 from J, leaving 8 bases between them. The CDR3 consists of 13 residues. CDR3 sequence (DNA): TGTGCCAGCTCACCAGGCCAGAGCTATGGCTACACCTTC. Amino acid sequence: CASSPGQSYGYTF.

The sample holds a few counts of this clonotype. This rearrangement joins TRBV30 to TRBJ1-1; D is possibly TRBD1 (5 bases). This CDR3 has 13 amino acids. CDR1 is GTSNPN and CDR2 is SVGIG in the germline V gene (reference sequence). V lost 4 bases and J lost 11, with 20 bases in between. The CDR3 region has the DNA TGTGCCTGGACTCCGCGTCTACAGGCGCGGGCTTTCTTT. It specifies CAWTPRLQARAFF.

This clonotype was seen at least ten times. The chain links TRBV10-2 to TRBJ2-7; 10 bases agree with TRBD2. Germline V lookup: CDR1 WSHSY, CDR2 SAAADI. This CDR3 comprises 15 residues. V was pared by 6 bases and J by 2 bases, with 7 bases of the junction left unmatched. The CDR3 here is CASRPLAGDAYEQYF. The CDR3 DNA follows: TGCGCCAGCAGACCGCTAGCGGGAGACGCCTACGAGCAGTACTTC.

This clonotype was found many times. V and J are TRBV20-1 and TRBJ2-2, with no clear D. Germline lookup yields CDR1 DFQATT and CDR2 SNEGSKA (reference sequence). The CDR3 is 14 residues long. Deletions cut 6 bases from V and 3 bases from J, with 14 bases between. CDR3 in DNA: TGCAGTGCATCCTCCCCCTTGGACACCGGGGAGCTGTTTTTT. This codes for CSASSPLDTGELFF.

In this sample, this clonotype turned up many times. The genes are TRBV19 and TRBJ2-5, with 10 bases fitting TRBD2. The germline V gene has CDR1 LNHDA and CDR2 SQIVND (reference sequence). V was pared by 5 bases and J by 5 bases, with 11 bases of the junction left unmatched. The CDR3 is 16 amino acids. DNA of the CDR3: TGTGCCAGTAGTGGGCAAGCGGGAGGGGAAGGGGAGACCCAGTACTTC. It translates to CASSGQAGGEGETQYF.

This chain links TRBV7-2 with TRBJ2-7; D tentatively fits TRBD1 or TRBD2 (6 bases each). Between the trimmed V and J ends, which lost 5 bases and 2 bases, there was a span of 13 bases. Looked up from germline, CDR1 is SGHTA and CDR2 is FQGNSA. The CDR3 contains 14 residues. CDR3 protein: CASSPRRDTYEQYF. The CDR3 DNA reads as TGTGCCAGCAGCCCAAGGCGGGACACCTACGAGCAGTACTTC.

The V call is TRBV28, the J call TRBJ2-7; D gene ambiguous. The germline gives CDR1 MDHEN, CDR2 SYDVKM. The CDR3 is 16 residues long. The V and J ends lost 3 bases and 3 bases respectively, with 18 bases between them. The DNA of the CDR3 is TGTGCCAGCAGTTTCCCCACTGGGCCTCGGAACTACGAGCAGTACTTC. Its translation: CASSFPTGPRNYEQYF.

This clonotype was recorded many times. The gene calls are TRBV9 and TRBJ1-6; D unclear. Deletions cut 0 bases from V and 6 bases from J, with 10 bases between. CDR3 length: 15 amino acids. Per germline, CDR1 SGDLS and CDR2 YYNGEE. CDR3 nucleotide sequence: TGTGCCAGCAGCGTAGCTCGGGCCGGTAATTCACCCCTCCACTTT. Translating it yields CASSVARAGNSPLHF.